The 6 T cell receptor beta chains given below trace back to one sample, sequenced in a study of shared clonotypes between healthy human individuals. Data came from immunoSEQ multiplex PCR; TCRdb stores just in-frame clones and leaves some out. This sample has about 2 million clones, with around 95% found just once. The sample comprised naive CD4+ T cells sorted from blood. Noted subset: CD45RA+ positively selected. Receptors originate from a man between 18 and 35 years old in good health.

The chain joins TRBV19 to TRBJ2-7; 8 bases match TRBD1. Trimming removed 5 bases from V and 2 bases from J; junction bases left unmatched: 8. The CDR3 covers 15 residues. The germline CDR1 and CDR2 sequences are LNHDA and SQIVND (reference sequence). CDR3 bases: TGTGCCAGTAGTCCACAGGGGGGAATTCCCTACGAGCAGTACTTC. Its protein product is CASSPQGGIPYEQYF. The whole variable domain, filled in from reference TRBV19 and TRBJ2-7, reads DGGITQSPKYLFRKEGQNVTLSCEQNLNHDAMYWYRQDPGQGLRLIYYSQIVNDFQKGDIAEGYSVSREKKESFPLTVTSAQKNPTAFYLCASSPQGGIPYEQYFGPGTRLTVT.

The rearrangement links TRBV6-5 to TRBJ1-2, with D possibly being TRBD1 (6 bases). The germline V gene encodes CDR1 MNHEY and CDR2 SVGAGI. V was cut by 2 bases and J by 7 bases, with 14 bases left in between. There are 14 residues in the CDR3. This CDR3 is CASSYARARGGYTF. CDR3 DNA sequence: TGTGCCAGCAGTTACGCCAGGGCCAGGGGTGGCTACACCTTC.

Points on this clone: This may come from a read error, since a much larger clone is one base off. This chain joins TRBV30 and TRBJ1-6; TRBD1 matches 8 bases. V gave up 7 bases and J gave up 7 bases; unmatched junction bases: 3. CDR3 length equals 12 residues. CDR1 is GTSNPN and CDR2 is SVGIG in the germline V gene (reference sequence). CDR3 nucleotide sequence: TGTGCCTTGGACAGGGAAAATTCACCCCTCCACTTT. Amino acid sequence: CALDRENSPLHF.

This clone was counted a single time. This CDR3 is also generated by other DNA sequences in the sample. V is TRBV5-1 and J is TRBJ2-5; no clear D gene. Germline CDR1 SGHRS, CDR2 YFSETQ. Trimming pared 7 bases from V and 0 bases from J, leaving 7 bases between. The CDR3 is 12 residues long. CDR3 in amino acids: CASRRDQETQYF. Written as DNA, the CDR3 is TGCGCCAGCCGCCGGGACCAAGAGACCCAGTACTTC. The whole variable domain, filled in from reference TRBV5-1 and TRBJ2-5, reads KAGVTQTPRYLIKTRGQQVTLSCSPISGHRSVSWYQQTPGQGLQFLFEYFSETQRNKGNFPGRFSGRQFSNSRSEMNVSTLELGDSALYLCASRRDQETQYFGPGTRLLVL.

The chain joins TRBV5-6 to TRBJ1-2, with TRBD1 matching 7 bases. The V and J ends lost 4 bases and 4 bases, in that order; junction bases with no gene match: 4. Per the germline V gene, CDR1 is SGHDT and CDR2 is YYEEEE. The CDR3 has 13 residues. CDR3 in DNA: TGTGCCAGCAGCCAGGACAGGTTCTATGGCTACACCTTC. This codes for CASSQDRFYGYTF. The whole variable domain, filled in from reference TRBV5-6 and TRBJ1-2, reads DAGVTQSPTHLIKTRGQQVTLRCSPKSGHDTVSWYQQALGQGPQFIFQYYEEEERQRGNFPDRFSGHQFPNYSSELNVNALLLGDSALYLCASSQDRFYGYTFGSGTRLTVV.

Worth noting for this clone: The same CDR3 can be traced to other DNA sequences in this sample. The CDR3 is CASSLAGGNEQFF. Written as DNA, the CDR3 is TGTGCCAGCAGCTTGGCAGGAGGGAATGAGCAGTTCTTC. V gene TRBV5-4 combines with J gene TRBJ2-1, with a weak D call TRBD2 (6 bases). The V end lost 0 bases, the J end lost 7 bases, and 8 bases lay between the germline ends. Per germline, CDR1 SGHNT and CDR2 YYREEE (reference sequence). CDR3 length: 13 residues. The whole variable domain, remainder taken from reference TRBV5-4 and TRBJ2-1, is ETGVTQSPTHLIKTRGQQVTLRCSSQSGHNTVSWYQQALGQGPQFIFQYYREEENGRGNFPPRFSGLQFPNYSSELNVNALELDDSALYLCASSLAGGNEQFFGPGTRLTVL.